This T cell receptor (beta chain) was captured in a study of CD8+CD57+ T cells in acquired aplastic anemia. For sequencing, patients were chosen who had shown expansion of CD8+CD57+ cells by flow cytometry. This clonotype occurred many times. CDR3 and TCR beta VDJ profiling relied on a genomic DNA template. TCRdb reanalysed the reads using MiXCR and keeps one entry per CDR3 protein. The sample includes some 200,000 distinct CDR3 sequences, 40% to 55% of them seen just once. Germline-derived CDR1 and CDR2 are MNHNS and SASEGT. The CDR3 consists of 10 residues. Deletions cut 7 bases from V and 6 bases from J, with 5 bases between.

The V call is TRBV6-1, the J call TRBJ2-3; D call uncertain. The sample was sorted CD4+, CD8+, or CD8+CD57+ T cells (not recorded which) from PBMCs. The source is a human donor with aplastic anemia. CDR3 DNA sequence: TGTGCCAGCACCCACGATACGCAGTATTTT. Protein sequence: CASTHDTQYF.